One and the same sample provided the 32 T cell receptor beta chains below, sequenced in a study of Tregs in tolerant kidney transplant recipients. Their target antigens are unknown. Assay: immunoSEQ multiplex PCR; the TCRdb copy retains only in-frame clones and omits some. The sample shows approximately 41,000 clones, around 95% of them seen only once. Material for sequencing was Tregs from blood cultured with allogeneic cells. The receptors derive from a human donor in good health.

This clone was counted a few times. This rearrangement joins TRBV5-6 to TRBJ2-2; 7 bases are a match to TRBD1. This CDR3 contains 16 residues. In germline, CDR1 is SGHDT, CDR2 YYEEEE. Trimming cost V 4 bases and J 5 bases; bases outside gene matches: 11. CDR3 nucleotide sequence: TGTGCCAGCAGCCAGCAGACAGGGCTTGGGACCGGGGAGCTGTTTTTT. Translating it yields CASSQQTGLGTGELFF.

This chain connects TRBV11-1 to TRBJ1-1, with 7 bases aligning to TRBD1. This CDR3 comprises 14 residues. The J segment lost 4 bases and the V segment lost 3 bases, leaving 5 bases of the junction unmatched. Germline V lookup: CDR1 SGHAT, CDR2 FQDESV (reference sequence). The DNA for the CDR3 is TGTGCCAGCAGCTTTACAGGGGCTGGCACTGAAGCTTTCTTT. Protein: CASSFTGAGTEAFF. Full variable domain (missing parts from reference TRBV11-1 and TRBJ1-1): EAEVAQSPRYKITEKSQAVAFWCDPISGHATLYWYRQILGQGPELLVQFQDESVVDDSQLPKDRFSAERLKGVDSTLKIQPAELGDSAMYLCASSFTGAGTEAFFGQGTRLTVV.

The V call is TRBV5-1, the J call TRBJ2-2; D uncertain. Trimming pared 0 bases from V and 6 bases from J, leaving 6 bases between. CDR1 is SGHRS and CDR2 is YFSETQ in the germline V gene. The CDR3 totals 13 residues. The CDR3 here is CASSLGSAGELFF. The CDR3 DNA follows: TGCGCCAGCAGCTTGGGGTCAGCCGGGGAGCTGTTTTTT. The variable domain in full, with the rest retrieved from reference TRBV5-1 and TRBJ2-2, is KAGVTQTPRYLIKTRGQQVTLSCSPISGHRSVSWYQQTPGQGLQFLFEYFSETQRNKGNFPGRFSGRQFSNSRSEMNVSTLELGDSALYLCASSLGSAGELFFGEGSRLTVL.

The chain combines TRBV6-5 with TRBJ1-2; possibly TRBD1 for D (5 bases). Trimming left V 6 bases short and J 0 bases short, with 11 bases between. The CDR3 runs to 14 residues. CDR1 and CDR2 from the germline V gene are MNHEY and SVGAGI. CDR3: CASSPTATNYGYTF. For the CDR3, the DNA is TGTGCCAGCAGCCCGACAGCAACTAACTATGGCTACACCTTC.

The CDR3 is CASSLEAGVGSYNEQFF. CDR3 sequence (DNA): TGCGCCAGCAGCTTGGAAGCAGGGGTAGGCTCCTACAATGAGCAGTTCTTC. This rearrangement joins TRBV5-1 to TRBJ2-1, with a tentative D call TRBD1 (6 bases). Trimming removed 0 bases at V and 0 bases at J, with 13 bases between. This CDR3 contains 17 residues. Germline CDR1 is SGHRS and CDR2 is YFSETQ.

The chain links TRBV19 to TRBJ2-7; a possible D gene is TRBD2 (5 bases). V was pared by 3 bases and J by 7 bases, with 22 bases between. CDR3 length: 16 amino acids. Germline lookup yields CDR1 LNHDA and CDR2 SQIVND (reference sequence). CDR3 in amino acids: CASSMVGVQDMGEQYF. The DNA of the CDR3 is TGTGCCAGTAGTATGGTCGGGGTCCAGGATATGGGGGAGCAGTACTTC.

V gene TRBV5-1 combines with J gene TRBJ2-1; 8 bases are a match to TRBD2. Germline V gives CDR1 SGHRS, CDR2 YFSETQ. The CDR3 consists of 17 residues. Germline trimming cut 4 bases from V and 10 bases from J; bases unmatched to any gene: 19. CDR3 loop: CASSLPQRERTYREQFF. The CDR3, as DNA: TGCGCCAGCAGCCTCCCCCAGCGGGAGAGGACATACCGGGAGCAGTTCTTC. The entire variable domain, with the rest obtained from reference TRBV5-1 and TRBJ2-1, is as follows: KAGVTQTPRYLIKTRGQQVTLSCSPISGHRSVSWYQQTPGQGLQFLFEYFSETQRNKGNFPGRFSGRQFSNSRSEMNVSTLELGDSALYLCASSLPQRERTYREQFFGPGTRLTVL.

This chain uses TRBV18 with TRBJ2-5; 9 bases agree with TRBD2. In germline, CDR1 is KGHSH, CDR2 LQKENI. CDR3 length: 15 amino acids. Losses at the gene ends were 2 bases for V and 4 bases for J; bases not matched to a gene: 5. The CDR3 nucleotides are TGTGCCAGCTCACCAGTGCGGGGGGGCAGAGAGACCCAGTACTTC. It translates to CASSPVRGGRETQYF.

This clone came up once. J is TRBJ1-2 and V is TRBV30, with D tentatively TRBD1 (6 bases). This CDR3 is built from 14 residues. Germline V CDR1 and CDR2: GTSNPN, SVGIG (reference sequence). V shed 0 bases and J shed 2 bases, with 10 bases lying between them. As DNA, the CDR3 is TGTGCCTGGAGTGTAAAGGGGGGAAACTATGGCTACACCTTC. Translating gives CAWSVKGGNYGYTF.

The rearrangement links TRBV9 to TRBJ1-1, with D hard to call. CDR3 length: 13 amino acids. V lost 0 bases and J lost 9, with 12 bases in between. Germline-derived CDR1 and CDR2 are SGDLS and YYNGEE. The CDR3 here is CASSVAFELKAFF. The CDR3, as DNA: TGTGCCAGCAGCGTAGCCTTTGAGCTAAAAGCTTTCTTT. The complete variable domain, with remaining parts taken from reference TRBV9 and TRBJ1-1, reads DSGVTQTPKHLITATGQRVTLRCSPRSGDLSVYWYQQSLDQGLQFLIQYYNGEERAKGNILERFSAQQFPDLHSELNLSSLELGDSALYFCASSVAFELKAFFGQGTRLTVV.

V is TRBV5-6 and J is TRBJ2-1, with TRBD2 as a possible D gene (5 bases). Germline assignment: CDR1 SGHDT and CDR2 YYEEEE. Trimming took 4 bases from V and 0 from J, leaving 14 bases between them. The CDR3 is 16 amino acids. CDR3 nucleotide sequence: TGTGCCAGCAGCATGAGAAGCGGCAGCTCCTACAATGAGCAGTTCTTC. Its translation: CASSMRSGSSYNEQFF.

The chain couples TRBV19 to TRBJ2-4; TRBD1 might be the D (7 bases). Germline CDR1 reads LNHDA; CDR2 reads SQIVND (reference sequence). The germline V and J ends were trimmed by 9 bases and 5 bases, with 17 bases remaining between them. The CDR3 is made up of 14 amino acids. CDR3 residues: CASTQGGRQNIQYF. DNA for the CDR3: TGTGCCAGCACCCAGGGGGGCCGCCAAAACATTCAGTACTTC.

The gene calls are TRBV5-1 and TRBJ2-7; 9 bases match TRBD1. This CDR3 region has 17 residues. Germline loops: CDR1 SGHRS, CDR2 YFSETQ. V lost 4 bases to trimming and J lost 6 bases; unmatched junction nucleotides: 17. The CDR3 is CASSPRPQGAIYSEQYF. As DNA, the CDR3 is TGCGCCAGCAGCCCTCGACCACAGGGGGCAATATACTCCGAGCAGTACTTC.

The chain employs TRBV20-1 and TRBJ2-7; D uncertain. V dropped 3 bases and J dropped 2 bases, with 5 bases sitting between them. Germline CDR1 and CDR2: DFQATT and SNEGSKA (reference sequence). This CDR3 comprises 11 residues. The CDR3 nucleotides read TGCAGTGCTAGGGCCACCTACGAGCAGTACTTC. It codes for CSARATYEQYF.

The chain recombines TRBV20-1 with TRBJ1-2; 10 bases map to TRBD1. V lost 6 bases and J lost 8; bases outside the gene matches: 3. This CDR3 is 11 amino acids long. From germline, CDR1 is DFQATT and CDR2 SNEGSKA (reference sequence). CDR3 DNA: TGCAGTGCCGACAGGGGGCGAGGCTACACCTTC. It specifies CSADRGRGYTF.

The V gene is TRBV7-9, the J gene TRBJ2-6; D is undetermined. CDR3 length equals 15 residues. The V gene's germline CDR1 is SEHNR and CDR2 FQNEAQ (reference sequence). Between the trimmed V and J ends, which lost 2 bases and 1 base, there was a span of 6 bases. CDR3 amino acids: CASSLFGSGANVLTF. In DNA, the CDR3 is TGTGCCAGCAGCTTATTCGGGTCTGGGGCCAACGTCCTGACTTTC.

The chain uses TRBV9 and TRBJ2-7; the match to TRBD2 covers 14 bases. Per the germline V gene, CDR1 is SGDLS and CDR2 is YYNGEE. The V gene end was trimmed by 3 bases and the J gene end by 6 bases; junction bases not matched to a gene: 8. The CDR3 has 16 amino acids. The CDR3 sequence is CASSGGLAGVLPEQYF. CDR3 coding DNA: TGTGCCAGCAGCGGGGGACTAGCGGGGGTTCTACCCGAGCAGTACTTC. Looking up the rest from reference TRBV9 and TRBJ2-7 gives the full variable domain: DSGVTQTPKHLITATGQRVTLRCSPRSGDLSVYWYQQSLDQGLQFLIQYYNGEERAKGNILERFSAQQFPDLHSELNLSSLELGDSALYFCASSGGLAGVLPEQYFGPGTRLTVT.

The chain couples TRBV5-1 to TRBJ2-6; weak D call: TRBD1 (5 bases). The CDR3 totals 17 residues. Trimming shortened V by 5 bases and J by 2 bases, and 17 bases separated the two germline ends. From germline, CDR1 is SGHRS and CDR2 YFSETQ. In DNA, the CDR3 is TGCGCCAGCAGTAGTCAGGGTCACATTGCTGGGGCCAACGTCCTGACTTTC. Its protein is CASSSQGHIAGANVLTF. The full variable domain, with the rest looked up from reference TRBV5-1 and TRBJ2-6, is KAGVTQTPRYLIKTRGQQVTLSCSPISGHRSVSWYQQTPGQGLQFLFEYFSETQRNKGNFPGRFSGRQFSNSRSEMNVSTLELGDSALYLCASSSQGHIAGANVLTFGAGSRLTVL.

The CDR3 region has the DNA TGTGCCAGCAGCTCCCGGACAGACCTAGCCAAAAACATTCAGTACTTC. It specifies CASSSRTDLAKNIQYF. This chain links TRBV7-9 with TRBJ2-4; weak D call: TRBD1 (6 bases). The V end lost 4 bases, the J end lost 0 bases, and 13 bases lay between the germline ends. The CDR3 contains 16 residues. CDR1 and CDR2 (germline): SEHNR, FQNEAQ (reference sequence).

The chain uses TRBV4-2 and TRBJ2-3; D may match TRBD1 or TRBD2 (6 bases each). This CDR3 is 16 amino acids long. Trimming cost V 2 bases and J 5 bases, with 17 bases left between them. Germline CDR1 and CDR2: LGHNA and YNFKEQ. CDR3 DNA: TGTGCCAGCAGCCAACGGGGGCAGGTAGTGGGAGATACGCAGTATTTT. Translation: CASSQRGQVVGDTQYF.

V gene TRBV30 combines with J gene TRBJ2-5; 9 nucleotides align to TRBD1. The germline gives CDR1 GTSNPN, CDR2 SVGIG (reference sequence). The CDR3 is 16 residues long. The V gene end was trimmed by 0 bases and the J gene end by 2 bases; junction bases not matched to a gene: 7. The CDR3 protein is CAWSVSYRGPQETQYF. The CDR3, as DNA: TGTGCCTGGAGTGTGTCATACAGGGGGCCGCAAGAGACCCAGTACTTC. The full variable domain, its missing parts supplied by reference TRBV30 and TRBJ2-5, is SQTIHQWPATLVQPVGSPLSLECTVEGTSNPNLYWYRQAAGRGLQLLFYSVGIGQISSEVPQNLSASRPQDRQFILSSKKLLLSDSGFYLCAWSVSYRGPQETQYFGPGTRLLVL.

This chain connects TRBV27 to TRBJ1-2; 7 positions match TRBD1. The V segment lost 6 bases and the J segment 3 bases; nucleotides outside the gene matches: 16. This CDR3 is built from 17 residues. Germline-derived CDR1 and CDR2 are MNHEY and SMNVEV (reference sequence). In DNA form, the CDR3 reads TGTGCCAGCAGACCTAATAGGCGGCAGGGGGATCACTATGGCTACACCTTC. Translating it yields CASRPNRRQGDHYGYTF.

The V gene is TRBV6-1, the J gene TRBJ1-2; no clear D gene. The V gene lost 2 bases and the J gene lost 0 bases, with 4 bases spanning the gap. This CDR3 is built from 13 residues. Germline V gene data show CDR1 as MNHNS and CDR2 as SASEGT. The CDR3 loop is CASSETPNYGYTF. The CDR3 DNA sequence: TGTGCCAGCAGTGAAACGCCTAACTATGGCTACACCTTC.

The chain uses TRBV5-1 and TRBJ2-5; D gene uncertain. Trimming pared 1 base from V and 5 bases from J, leaving 9 bases between. CDR1 and CDR2 from the germline V gene are SGHRS and YFSETQ. This CDR3 has 13 residues. CDR3 bases: TGCGCCAGCAGCTTGATGGAGAAGGAGACCCAGTACTTC. Amino acid sequence: CASSLMEKETQYF.

The chain combines TRBV7-6 with TRBJ1-2; the match to TRBD1 covers 7 bases. The CDR3 consists of 14 residues. CDR1 and CDR2 from the germline V gene are SGHVS and FNYEAQ. Trimming removed 5 bases from V and 4 bases from J; junction bases left unmatched: 7. CDR3 region: CASSRQGKAYGYTF. For the CDR3, the DNA is TGTGCCAGCAGCCGACAGGGAAAGGCCTATGGCTACACCTTC.

The CDR3 protein is CASSVSGRSNEQFF. The CDR3 DNA reads TGTGCCAGCAGCGTGAGCGGGAGGTCGAATGAGCAGTTCTTC. The chain carries TRBV9 and TRBJ2-1; 9 nucleotides match TRBD2. Germline CDR1 is SGDLS and CDR2 is YYNGEE. This CDR3 contains 14 residues. V dropped 2 bases and J dropped 7; count of bases not matched to a gene: 4.

The V gene is TRBV7-8, the J gene TRBJ2-2; D call uncertain. Germline V lookup: CDR1 SGHVS, CDR2 FQNEAQ. This CDR3 region has 15 residues. The V and J ends lost 5 bases and 2 bases respectively, with 12 bases between them. Written as DNA, the CDR3 is TGTGCCAGCAGCGTGGGCCTAAGAAACACCGGGGAGCTGTTTTTT. Its protein product is CASSVGLRNTGELFF.

J is TRBJ2-3 and V is TRBV5-1, with D unclear. Trimming took off 4 bases at V and 1 base at J, with 4 bases between the two ends. Germline CDR1 is SGHRS and CDR2 is YFSETQ. The length of the CDR3 is 12 residues. DNA of the CDR3: TGCGCCAGCAGCGGGCGCACAGATACGCAGTATTTT. Translated: CASSGRTDTQYF.

The gene calls are TRBV7-8 and TRBJ2-7; TRBD2 matches at 11 bases. The length of the CDR3 is 15 residues. The germline CDR1 and CDR2 sequences are SGHVS and FQNEAQ. V was clipped by 1 base and J by 2 bases; unmatched bases: 1. In DNA, the CDR3 is TGTGCCAGCAGCTTAGTACTAGCGGGAGCCTACGAGCAGTACTTC. Encoded protein: CASSLVLAGAYEQYF.

The chain employs TRBV5-1 and TRBJ1-5, with D perhaps matching TRBD1 (6 bases). This CDR3 spans 13 amino acids. The V and J ends lost 5 bases and 3 bases respectively, with 9 bases between them. CDR1 and CDR2 (germline): SGHRS, YFSETQ. In nucleotides, the CDR3 is TGCGCCAGCAGGCAGGGACACAATCAGCCCCAGCATTTT. It encodes CASRQGHNQPQHF.

V usage is TRBV5-5 and J usage is TRBJ2-5; either TRBD1 or TRBD2 may fit D (5 bases each). Germline V gene lookup returns CDR1 SGHKS and CDR2 YYEKEE (reference sequence). V was shortened by 0 bases and J by 5 bases, with 14 bases between the two germline ends. CDR3 size: 15 residues. In DNA, the CDR3 is TGTGCCAGCAGCTTGGGGGGGTTGTCGGCGGAGACCCAGTACTTC. Translation: CASSLGGLSAETQYF.

This chain connects TRBV10-3 to TRBJ2-7; D is undetermined. Looked up from germline, CDR1 is ENHRY and CDR2 is SYGVKD. Trimming pared 6 bases from V and 4 bases from J, leaving 19 bases between. The length of the CDR3 is 15 residues. In nucleotides, the CDR3 is TGTGCCATCAGGGACCGGGCCAAAGAAGAATACGAGCAGTACTTC. Translation gives CAIRDRAKEEYEQYF.